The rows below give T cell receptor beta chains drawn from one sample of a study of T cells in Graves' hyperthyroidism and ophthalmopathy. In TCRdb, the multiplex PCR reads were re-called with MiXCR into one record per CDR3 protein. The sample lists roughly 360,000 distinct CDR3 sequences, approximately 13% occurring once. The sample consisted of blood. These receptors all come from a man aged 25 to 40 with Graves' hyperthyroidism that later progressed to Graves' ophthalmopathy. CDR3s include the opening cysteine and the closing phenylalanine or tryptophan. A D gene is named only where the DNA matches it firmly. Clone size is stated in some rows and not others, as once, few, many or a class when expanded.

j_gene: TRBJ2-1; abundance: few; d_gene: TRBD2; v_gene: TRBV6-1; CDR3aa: CASRHSSGGINEQFF; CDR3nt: TGTGCCAGCAGACATTCTAGCGGGGGGATCAATGAGCAGTTCTTC
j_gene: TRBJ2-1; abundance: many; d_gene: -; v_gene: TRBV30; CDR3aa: CAWSVASGPQDEQFF; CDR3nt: TGTGCCTGGAGTGTAGCGTCAGGACCCCAGGATGAGCAGTTCTTC
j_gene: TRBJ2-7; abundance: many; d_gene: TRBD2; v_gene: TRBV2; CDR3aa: CASSDPAGGNYEQYF; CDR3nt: TGTGCCAGCAGTGATCCAGCGGGGGGGAATTACGAGCAGTACTTC
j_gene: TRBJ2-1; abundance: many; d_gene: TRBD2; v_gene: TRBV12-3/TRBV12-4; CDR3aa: CASSLLQGGPASGGYNEQFF; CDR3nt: TGTGCCAGCAGTCTACTCCAGGGGGGGCCGGCTAGCGGGGGTTACAATGAGCAGTTCTTC
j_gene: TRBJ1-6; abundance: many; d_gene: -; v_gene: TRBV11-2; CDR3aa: CASSPFGRRNNSPLHF; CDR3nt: TGTGCCAGTAGCCCGTTTGGGAGGCGGAATAATTCACCCCTCCACTTT
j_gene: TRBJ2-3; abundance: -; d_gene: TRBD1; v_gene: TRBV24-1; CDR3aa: CATSEDRAVTDTQYF; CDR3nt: TGTGCCACCAGTGAGGACAGGGCGGTCACAGATACGCAGTATTTT
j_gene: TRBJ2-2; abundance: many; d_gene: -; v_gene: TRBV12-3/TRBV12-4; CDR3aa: CASSLGVGGWTADEGTGELFF; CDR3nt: TGTGCCAGCAGTTTAGGGGTCGGTGGATGGACGGCCGATGAAGGCACCGGGGAGCTGTTTTTT
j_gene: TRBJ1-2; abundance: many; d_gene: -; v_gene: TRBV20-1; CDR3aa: CSARAPPYGYTF; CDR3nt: TGCAGTGCTAGAGCCCCTCCCTATGGCTACACCTTC
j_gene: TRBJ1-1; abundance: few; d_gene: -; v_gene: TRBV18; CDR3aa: CASSPPTMGATEAFF; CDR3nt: TGTGCCAGCTCACCACCTACAATGGGGGCCACTGAAGCTTTCTTT
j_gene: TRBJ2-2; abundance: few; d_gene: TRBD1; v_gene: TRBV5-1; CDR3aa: CASSYSGGQDAGELFF; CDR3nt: TGCGCCAGCAGCTACTCAGGGGGCCAGGACGCCGGGGAGCTGTTTTTT
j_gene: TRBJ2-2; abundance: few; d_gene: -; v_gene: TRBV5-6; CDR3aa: CASSLKGVDTGELFF; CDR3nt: TGTGCCAGCAGCTTGAAGGGGGTGGACACCGGGGAGCTGTTTTTT
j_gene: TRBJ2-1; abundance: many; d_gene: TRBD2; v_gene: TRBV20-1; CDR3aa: CSTLYSGGAREQFF; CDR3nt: TGCAGTACCCTCTATAGCGGGGGGGCTAGAGAGCAGTTCTTC
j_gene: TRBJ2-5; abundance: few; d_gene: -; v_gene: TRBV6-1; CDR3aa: CASSRDAETQYF; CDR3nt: TGTGCCAGCAGTAGGGACGCGGAGACCCAGTACTTC
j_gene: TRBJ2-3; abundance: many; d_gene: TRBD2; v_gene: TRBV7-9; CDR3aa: CASSLVAGGRTDTQYF; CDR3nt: TGTGCCAGCAGCTTAGTGGCGGGGGGGCGAACAGATACGCAGTATTTT
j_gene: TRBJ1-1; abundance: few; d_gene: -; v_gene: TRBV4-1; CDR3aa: CVSSQGRNTEAFF; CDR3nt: TGCGTCAGCAGCCAGGGGAGGAACACTGAAGCTTTCTTT
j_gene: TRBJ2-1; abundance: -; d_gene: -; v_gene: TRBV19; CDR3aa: CASSIMAGPGEQFF; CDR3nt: TGTGCCAGTAGTATCATGGCAGGTCCGGGGGAGCAGTTCTTC
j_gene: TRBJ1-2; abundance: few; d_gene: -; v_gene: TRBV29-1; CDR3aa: CSVEGGPNYGYTF; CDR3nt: TGCAGCGTTGAGGGCGGACCAAACTATGGCTACACCTTC
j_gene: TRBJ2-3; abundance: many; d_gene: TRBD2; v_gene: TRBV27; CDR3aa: CASSPGLAGALRTDTQYF; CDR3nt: TGTGCCAGCAGTCCCGGACTAGCGGGGGCCTTACGCACAGATACGCAGTATTTT
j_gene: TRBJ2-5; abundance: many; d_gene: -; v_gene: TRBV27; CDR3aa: CASSFLRGEETQYF; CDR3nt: TGTGCCAGCAGTTTTCTTAGAGGGGAAGAGACCCAGTACTTC
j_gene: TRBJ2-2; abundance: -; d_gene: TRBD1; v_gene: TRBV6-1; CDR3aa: CASGTGPNTGELFF; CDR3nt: TGTGCCAGCGGGACAGGACCCAACACCGGGGAGCTGTTTTTT
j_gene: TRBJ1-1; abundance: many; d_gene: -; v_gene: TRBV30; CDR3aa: CAWSVQEGLRAFF; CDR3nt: TGTGCCTGGAGTGTACAGGAGGGGCTGAGGGCTTTCTTT
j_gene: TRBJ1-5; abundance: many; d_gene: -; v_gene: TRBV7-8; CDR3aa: CASSPQTKSYSNQPQHF; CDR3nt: TGTGCCAGCAGCCCACAGACCAAGTCCTATAGCAATCAGCCCCAGCATTTT
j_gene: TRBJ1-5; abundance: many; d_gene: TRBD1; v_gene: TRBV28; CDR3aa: CASSRRDREYQPQHF; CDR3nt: TGTGCCAGCAGTCGCCGGGACAGGGAGTATCAGCCCCAGCATTTT
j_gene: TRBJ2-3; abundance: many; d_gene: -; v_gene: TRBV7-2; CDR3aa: CASSLGGHSTGNTQYF; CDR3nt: TGTGCCAGCAGCTTAGGAGGTCACTCCACAGGGAATACGCAGTATTTT
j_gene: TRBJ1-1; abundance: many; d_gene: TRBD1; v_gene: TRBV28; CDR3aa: CASNKRQGVNTEAFF; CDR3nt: TGTGCCAGCAACAAAAGACAGGGCGTGAACACTGAAGCTTTCTTT
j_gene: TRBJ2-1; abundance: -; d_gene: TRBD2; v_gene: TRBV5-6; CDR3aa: CASSLSGTQDPDEQFF; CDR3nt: TGTGCCAGCAGCTTAAGCGGGACCCAGGACCCTGATGAGCAGTTCTTC
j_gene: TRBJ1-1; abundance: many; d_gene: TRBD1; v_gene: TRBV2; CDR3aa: CASSAQGAENTEAFF; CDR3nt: TGTGCCAGCAGTGCACAGGGGGCGGAGAACACTGAAGCTTTCTTT